The clone carrying this TCR beta chain showed up many times. V shed 4 bases and J 5 bases; nucleotides not matched to a gene: 11. Germline values: CDR1 PRHDT, CDR2 FYEKMQ (reference sequence). The CDR3 contains 17 residues. A modified ARM-PCR protocol with three rounds of nested PCR amplified TCRbeta. Using its own MiXCR run on the multiplex PCR reads, TCRdb lists one record per CDR3 protein. Among about 100,000 distinct CDR3 sequences listed, 55% to 65% were seen once. This sample's RNA came from whole unsorted tissue. More than 3 cm separated this lung sample from the edge of the tumor. The record originates from a study of tumor and adjacent non-tumor tissue in lung cancer.

The sequenced sample was distant non-tumor lung tissue. The clonotype was recovered from a man aged 25 to 40 with non-small cell lung cancer. This sequence joins TRBV13 and TRBJ2-3, with 11 bases matching TRBD2. The CDR3 sequence is CASSSDRSGGAVDTQYF. CDR3 nucleotides: TGTGCCAGCAGCTCCGACCGTAGCGGGGGGGCCGTAGATACGCAGTATTTT.